This TCR beta chain is drawn from a study of blood T cell repertoires in COVID-19. Across the whole study: Specimens from acute and convalescent COVID-19 originated in the United States, Italy and Spain. The cDNA or gDNA used as material had been derived from T cells, B-cell-depleted T cells, or PBMCs.

TCRdb's table, derived via immunoSEQ multiplex PCR, lists solely in-frame clones and lacks some. The sample lists roughly 47,000 clones, around 82% occurring once. The ends were cut back, 2 bases at V and 7 bases at J, with 12 bases in the middle. This CDR3 spans 13 amino acids. Germline lookup yields CDR1 SGHNT and CDR2 YYREEE (reference sequence). The receptor was isolated from a woman in her 70s with acute or convalescent COVID-19. The rearrangement links TRBV5-4 to TRBJ1-1, with D perhaps TRBD1 (5 bases). Material: peripheral blood. The CDR3 DNA is TGTGCCAGCAGCTTAACAGGCGGTTTTGAAGCTTTCTTT. Translation gives CASSLTGGFEAFF.